This is a list of T cell receptor beta chains from one sample in a study of T cell responses to AZD1222 COVID-19 vaccine. Produced via immunoSEQ multiplex PCR; TCRdb's table is partial and in-frame only. The table has roughly 150,000 clones, roughly nine tenths seen once. This sample comprised peripheral blood, obtained 28 days after the second AZD1222 dose. Source of these receptors: an adult who received the AZD1222 COVID-19 vaccine. Each CDR3 is given with its conserved first and last residue. The order of the fields is V gene, clone size, D gene, J gene, CDR3 protein, CDR3 DNA. D genes are given only for firm matches. Only some rows state a clone size, as once, few, many or a class for expanded clones.

TRBV7-9	.	.	TRBJ2-1	CASSSLGGNEQFF	TGTGCCAGCAGCTCCCTGGGGGGCAATGAGCAGTTCTTC
TRBV2	.	.	TRBJ1-1	CASSAAGRGAEAFF	TGTGCCAGCAGTGCGGCGGGGCGAGGCGCTGAAGCTTTCTTT
TRBV4-2	.	.	TRBJ1-2	CASSQVLEGEGLAYGYTF	TGTGCCAGCAGCCAAGTACTGGAGGGTGAGGGGCTGGCGTATGGCTACACCTTC
TRBV3-1/TRBV3-2	.	.	TRBJ1-3	CASSRTSGTSGNTIYF	TGTGCCAGCAGCCGAACGTCCGGGACTTCCGGAAACACCATATATTTT
TRBV19	.	.	TRBJ2-5	CASRGPQETQYF	TGTGCCAGCCGGGGCCCACAAGAGACCCAGTACTTC
TRBV6-4	.	TRBD1	TRBJ1-6	CASGTGVENSPLHF	TGTGCCAGCGGGACAGGGGTTGAAAATTCACCCCTCCACTTT
TRBV3-1/TRBV3-2	.	.	TRBJ1-5	CASSPGVGGNQPQHF	TGTGCCAGCAGTCCAGGGGTGGGAGGCAATCAGCCCCAGCATTTT
TRBV30	.	TRBD1	TRBJ1-2	CAWSVQDRVGGYTF	TGTGCCTGGAGTGTACAGGACAGGGTGGGTGGCTACACCTTC
TRBV11-2	.	TRBD1	TRBJ1-2	CASSLGGQVYGYTF	TGTGCCAGCAGCTTGGGGGGACAGGTCTATGGCTACACCTTC
TRBV13	.	.	TRBJ2-2	CASSSPRWGTDTGELFF	TGTGCCAGCAGCTCGCCTCGGTGGGGCACGGACACCGGGGAGCTGTTTTTT
TRBV6-1	once	.	TRBJ1-6	CASSEKGGPSFPLHF	TGTGCCAGCAGTGAAAAGGGGGGCCCCAGTTTCCCCCTCCACTTT
TRBV5-1	.	.	TRBJ1-2	CASSLAGGAGGYTF	TGCGCCAGCAGCTTGGCCGGTGGGGCTGGGGGCTACACCTTC
TRBV3-1/TRBV3-2	.	.	TRBJ2-1	CASSQVRSEQFF	TGTGCCAGCAGCCAAGTAAGGAGTGAGCAGTTCTTC
TRBV7-2	.	.	TRBJ1-2	CATTMDRMGVYTF	TGTGCCACAACAATGGACAGAATGGGAGTCTACACCTTC
TRBV4-1	once	.	TRBJ2-7	CASSPVAHYEQYF	TGCGCCAGCAGCCCGGTAGCGCACTACGAGCAGTACTTC
TRBV11-2	.	.	TRBJ2-7	CASRGVQEQYF	TGTGCCAGCAGGGGGGTGCAGGAGCAGTACTTC
TRBV6-5	.	TRBD1	TRBJ1-1	CASSQTGSGAEAFF	TGTGCCAGCAGCCAGACAGGGTCGGGCGCTGAAGCTTTCTTT
TRBV6-2/TRBV6-3	.	.	TRBJ2-7	CASSYPDEEQYF	TGTGCCAGCAGTTACCCCGATGAAGAGCAGTACTTC
TRBV9	.	.	TRBJ2-3	CASSRDGRKDTQYF	TGTGCCAGCAGCCGGGACGGACGCAAAGATACGCAGTATTTT
TRBV19	.	.	TRBJ2-3	CASSIWGASTDTQYF	TGTGCCAGTAGTATTTGGGGGGCCAGCACAGATACGCAGTATTTT
TRBV5-1	.	.	TRBJ2-7	CASSLETSYEQYF	TGCGCCAGCAGCTTGGAAACCTCCTACGAGCAGTACTTC
TRBV6-6	.	.	TRBJ1-1	CASAGRGEWSGTEAFF	TGTGCCAGCGCAGGGAGGGGTGAATGGAGTGGCACTGAAGCTTTCTTT
TRBV18	.	.	TRBJ2-2	CASSPGTANTGELFF	TGTGCCAGCTCACCAGGGACCGCCAACACCGGGGAGCTGTTTTTT
TRBV5-6	.	.	TRBJ2-5	CASSLGGLQETQYF	TGTGCCAGCAGCCTGGGGGGCCTCCAAGAGACCCAGTACTTC
TRBV14	few	.	TRBJ1-3	CASSLEGPSSGNTIYF	TGTGCCAGCAGCCTGGAGGGGCCTAGCTCTGGAAACACCATATATTTT
TRBV15	.	.	TRBJ2-3	CATSRRTGTTDTQYF	TGTGCCACCAGCAGGCGAACCGGGACAACAGATACGCAGTATTTT
TRBV2	once	TRBD1	TRBJ2-4	CASEGDSLAKNIQYF	TGTGCCAGCGAGGGGGACAGTTTAGCCAAAAACATTCAGTACTTC
TRBV5-4	.	.	TRBJ1-1	CASSLGQGLSMNTEAFF	TGTGCCAGCAGCTTGGGGCAGGGGCTTTCCATGAACACTGAAGCTTTCTTT
TRBV6-5	once	TRBD1	TRBJ2-4	CASKPPGQGTIQYF	TGTGCCAGCAAACCACCGGGACAGGGTACCATTCAGTACTTC
TRBV3-1/TRBV3-2	.	.	TRBJ2-2	CASSQAAPPATGELFF	TGTGCCAGCAGCCAAGCGGCCCCCCCCGCCACCGGGGAGCTGTTTTTT
TRBV4-3	.	TRBD1	TRBJ1-4	CASSTGTGDSNEKLFF	TGCGCCAGCAGCACCGGGACAGGTGACTCCAATGAAAAACTGTTTTTT
TRBV3-1/TRBV3-2	.	.	TRBJ1-1	CASSQGLLNTEAFF	TGTGCCAGCAGCCAAGGGTTATTGAACACTGAAGCTTTCTTT
TRBV19	.	TRBD1	TRBJ1-1	CASSMRTGRSATHGFF	TGTGCCAGTAGTATGAGGACAGGGAGGTCGGCGACGCATGGTTTCTTT
TRBV7-9	.	.	TRBJ1-2	CASSLASGNGYTF	TGTGCCAGCAGCTTAGCGTCGGGGAACGGCTACACCTTC
TRBV18	.	.	TRBJ1-3	CASSPGGGNTIYF	TGTGCCAGCTCACCGGGTGGAGGGAACACCATATATTTT
TRBV5-1	.	TRBD1	TRBJ2-3	CASSLGGQGGTDTQYF	TGCGCCAGCAGCTTGGGGGGACAGGGTGGAACAGATACGCAGTATTTT
TRBV19	once	.	TRBJ1-4	CASTKTQGINEKLFF	TGTGCCAGTACCAAAACCCAGGGGATTAATGAAAAACTGTTTTTT
TRBV12-3/TRBV12-4	.	.	TRBJ1-1	CASGRTGPTEAFF	TGTGCCAGCGGCCGCACAGGGCCCACTGAAGCTTTCTTT
TRBV27	.	.	TRBJ2-7	CASSLGQPYEQYF	TGTGCCAGCAGTTTAGGGCAGCCCTACGAGCAGTACTTC
TRBV12-3/TRBV12-4	.	TRBD1	TRBJ1-2	CASSGTASYGYTF	TGTGCCAGCAGCGGGACAGCTTCCTATGGCTACACCTTC
TRBV12-5	.	.	TRBJ1-2	CASGLGQYGYTF	TGTGCTAGTGGTTTGGGGCAGTATGGCTACACCTTC
TRBV4-2	.	.	TRBJ1-2	CASSQDLTGKTNYGYTF	TGTGCCAGCAGCCAAGATCTAACGGGGAAGACTAACTATGGCTACACCTTC
TRBV19	once	TRBD1	TRBJ1-5	CASSLLSTGWFHDQPQHF	TGTGCCAGTAGTCTCCTCTCGACAGGGTGGTTCCATGATCAGCCCCAGCATTTT
TRBV5-6	.	TRBD1	TRBJ1-2	CASSRTGSGYTF	TGTGCCAGCAGTCGGACAGGCTCTGGCTACACCTTC
TRBV11-2	.	TRBD2	TRBJ2-7	CASSQGLALVQYF	TGTGCCAGCAGCCAAGGACTAGCTCTTGTGCAGTACTTC
TRBV5-6	.	.	TRBJ2-5	CASSLGQEETQYF	TGTGCCAGCAGTTTGGGGCAGGAAGAGACCCAGTACTTC
TRBV7-2	.	.	TRBJ2-3	CASSPYSTDTQYF	TGTGCCAGCAGCCCTTACAGCACAGATACGCAGTATTTT